This TCR beta chain originates from a study of T cells expressing NK-cell markers. This CDR3 is built from 17 residues. From germline, CDR1 is SGHVS and CDR2 FNYEAQ. TCRdb derives one entry per CDR3 protein from the 5' RACE reads, leaving out DNA. The listing records 550,000 or so distinct CDR3 sequences. The receptor was derived from a young man in good health. V is TRBV7-6 and J is TRBJ2-1; TCRdb lists TRBD1, though no DNA is available to test this call. Sequencing was carried out using blood T cells: a sorted CD56 or NKG2C T cell subset, CD4+ or CD8+ T cells, or bulk PBMC T cells (not recorded which). Here the CDR3 reads CASSYKITGQRYNEQFF.